A single T cell receptor (beta chain) is shown here with its context. Being one base from a much bigger clone, this may be a read error. V lost 7 bases to trimming and J lost 8 bases, with 13 bases between them. The CDR3 sequence is 12 residues long. CDR1 and CDR2 from the germline V gene are MDHEN and SYDVKM. RNA transcripts gave rise to amplified TCR beta CDR3 regions. HTBI primers were employed in a first-round RT-PCR of the TCR CDR3. TCRdb recomputed calls from the multiplex PCR reads with MiXCR, one row per CDR3 protein. The sample includes 600,000 to 750,000 distinct CDR3 sequences, approximately 15% of them seen just once. Exclusion of a patient resulted from uncontrolled infection, other autoimmune disease, pregnancy or lactation. In making diagnoses, clinical symptoms, serum thyroxine and TRAb, thyroid ultrasound and orbital computed tomography were all used. This sample is part of a study of T cells in Graves' hyperthyroidism and ophthalmopathy.

Specimen: blood. The gene calls are TRBV28 and TRBJ2-3; tentative D call: TRBD1 (5 bases). The TCR originated in a man aged 50 to 59 with Graves' hyperthyroidism. The CDR3: CASMVRGVTQYF. The CDR3 nucleotides are TGTGCCAGCATGGTAAGGGGCGTTACGCAGTATTTT. The variable domain in full, with the rest retrieved from reference TRBV28 and TRBJ2-3, is DVKVTQSSRYLVKRTGEKVFLECVQDMDHENMFWYRQDPGLGLRLIYFSYDVKMKEKGDIPEGYSVSREKKERFSLILESASTNQTSMYLCASMVRGVTQYFGPGTRLTVL.